The next 10 T cell receptor beta chains were all read from a single sample in a study of T cell repertoires in cytomegalovirus infection. TCRdb re-derived calls from the reads in MiXCR, one entry per CDR3 protein. The table has 350,000 to 500,000 distinct CDR3 sequences, roughly 30% seen once; the top ten hold roughly 13%. The sequencing input was PBMCs. The receptor set was obtained from a human donor in good health (CMV status not recorded). Some clones in this sample may be carry-over from other donors' samples.

In this sample, this clonotype turned up many times. CDR3 sequence reads: CASSARLAGVTDSGANVLTF. The CDR3 nucleotides are TGTGCCAGCAGCGCTAGACTAGCGGGGGTTACCGACTCTGGGGCCAACGTCCTGACTTTC. The chain joins TRBV7-2 to TRBJ2-6; TRBD2 matches 12 bases. Germline CDR1 is SGHTA and CDR2 is FQGNSA. The CDR3 runs 20 residues. The J segment lost 0 bases and the V segment lost 5 bases, leaving 11 bases of the junction unmatched.

The rearrangement uses TRBV19 and TRBJ1-1; D is uncertain. Germline loops: CDR1 LNHDA, CDR2 SQIVND (reference sequence). V shed 4 bases and J shed 3 bases, with 15 bases lying between them. The CDR3 has 15 amino acids. The CDR3 region is CASSTARRGDTEAFF. The CDR3 nucleotides read TGTGCCAGTAGTACCGCCAGGCGTGGGGACACTGAAGCTTTCTTT.

This clonotype was counted between two and nine times. This chain connects TRBV2 to TRBJ2-3, with 7 bases lining up with TRBD1. The CDR3 extends over 15 amino acids. In germline, CDR1 is SNHLY, CDR2 FYNNEI. The V segment lost 3 bases and the J segment 11 bases; nucleotides outside the gene matches: 14. The CDR3 sequence: CASSEMTGTPWGQYF. The CDR3 nucleotides are TGTGCCAGCAGTGAGATGACAGGGACCCCGTGGGGGCAGTATTTT.

The chain uses TRBV15 and TRBJ2-7; D possibly corresponds to TRBD2 (6 bases). Germline-derived CDR1 and CDR2 are LNHNV and YYDKDF (reference sequence). The CDR3 length is 15 residues. V dropped 0 bases and J dropped 0 bases, with 9 bases sitting between them. As DNA, the CDR3 is TGTGCCACCAGCAGAGAGTACGGGAGCTCCTACGAGCAGTACTTC. It yields the protein CATSREYGSSYEQYF.

This clonotype was picked up many times. V usage is TRBV7-2 and J usage is TRBJ1-3, with D perhaps matching TRBD1 (5 bases). The germline CDR1 and CDR2 sequences are SGHTA and FQGNSA. V was clipped by 4 bases and J by 16 bases, with 17 bases between them. The CDR3 contains 12 residues. CDR3 loop: CASSSPVGGKYF. The DNA for the CDR3 is TGTGCCAGCAGCTCCCCGGTGGGGGGGAAGTATTTT. Full variable domain (missing parts from reference TRBV7-2 and TRBJ1-3): GAGVSQSPSNKVTEKGKDVELRCDPISGHTALYWYRQSLGQGLEFLIYFQGNSAPDKSGLPSDRFSAERTGGSVSTLTIQRTQQEDSAVYLCASSSPVGGKYFGEGSWLTVV.

The chain links TRBV12-3 or TRBV12-4 to TRBJ2-3; D call uncertain. Trimming left V 3 bases short and J 2 bases short, with 12 bases between. The CDR3 runs 15 residues. This CDR3 is CASSFRQLITDTQYF. CDR3 bases: TGTGCCAGCAGTTTTCGCCAACTAATCACAGATACGCAGTATTTT.

The chain is built from TRBV11-2 and TRBJ1-6; unclear D gene. CDR1 and CDR2 (germline): SGHAT, FQNNGV. The CDR3 contains 16 residues. With 3 bases removed from V and 7 bases from J, the gap between germline ends came to 16 bases. The CDR3 loop is CASSLSHHRGNSPLHF. CDR3 DNA sequence: TGTGCCAGCAGCTTGTCCCACCATCGTGGCAATTCACCCCTCCACTTT.

This clonotype was seen repeatedly, ten times or more. The chain employs TRBV6-1 and TRBJ1-2; D may be TRBD1 (5 bases). Germline V gene sequence: CDR1 MNHNS, CDR2 SASEGT. The ends were cut back, 6 bases at V and 8 bases at J, with 19 bases in the middle. This CDR3 contains 14 residues. CDR3 amino acids: CASRPPGQGHGYTF. The CDR3 DNA is TGTGCCAGCAGACCCCCTGGGCAGGGTCACGGCTACACCTTC.

The V gene is TRBV10-3, the J gene TRBJ2-7; no firm D call. V lost 8 bases, J lost 5 bases, and 19 bases lay in between. The V gene's germline CDR1 is ENHRY and CDR2 SYGVKD. This CDR3 spans 14 amino acids. The CDR3 sequence is CAIDSGPSTHEQYF. The CDR3 nucleotides are TGTGCCATCGATTCCGGACCCTCCACCCACGAGCAGTACTTC.

This clonotype showed up just a few times. This chain joins TRBV5-4 and TRBJ2-1, with D possibly being TRBD2 (5 bases). Germline CDR1 and CDR2: SGHNT and YYREEE (reference sequence). V lost 1 base and J lost 10, with 12 bases in between. CDR3 size: 13 residues. The CDR3 nucleotides are TGTGCCAGCAGCTTGCGCCTAGCTGGCGAGCAGTTCTTC. It translates to CASSLRLAGEQFF. The complete variable domain, with remaining parts taken from reference TRBV5-4 and TRBJ2-1, reads ETGVTQSPTHLIKTRGQQVTLRCSSQSGHNTVSWYQQALGQGPQFIFQYYREEENGRGNFPPRFSGLQFPNYSSELNVNALELDDSALYLCASSLRLAGEQFFGPGTRLTVL.